A selection of T cell receptor beta chains follows, all from one sample in a study of metastatic and nonmetastatic thyroid tumors. Via MiXCR, TCRdb re-called the PCR reads. Of about 45,000 clones listed, approximately 4.1% were seen once; the top ten hold 8.5% to 10%. The sample comprised blood. The receptors stem from a female donor with papillary thyroid cancer or a benign thyroid nodule (not recorded which). Some clones in this sample may be carry-over from other donors' samples. Both conserved end residues are part of each CDR3. D genes are given only for firm matches. Clone size appears in some rows only: once, few, many, or a class for an expanded clone.

clone size: -; V gene: TRBV19; D gene: -; J gene: TRBJ1-5; CDR3 DNA: TGTGCCAGTAGTATAAGTCGGCGCGATCAGCCCCAGCATTTT; CDR3 protein: CASSISRRDQPQHF
clone size: few; V gene: TRBV28; D gene: -; J gene: TRBJ1-2; CDR3 DNA: TGTGCCAGCAGTTTATGGGGGAACGGTGGGCCAACCAACTATGGCTACACCTTC; CDR3 protein: CASSLWGNGGPTNYGYTF
clone size: many; V gene: TRBV3-1; D gene: -; J gene: TRBJ1-1; CDR3 DNA: TGTGCCAGCTCGTCGGTGAACACTGAAGCTTTCTTT; CDR3 protein: CASSSVNTEAFF
clone size: -; V gene: TRBV7-9; D gene: -; J gene: TRBJ2-7; CDR3 DNA: TGTGCCAGCGCGGTTTGGGCCGAGCAGTACTTC; CDR3 protein: CASAVWAEQYF
clone size: many; V gene: TRBV3-1; D gene: TRBD1; J gene: TRBJ1-4; CDR3 DNA: TGTGCCAGCAGCCATCGGGACAGGATCCATGAAAAACTGTTTTTT; CDR3 protein: CASSHRDRIHEKLFF
clone size: -; V gene: TRBV12-3/TRBV12-4; D gene: TRBD1; J gene: TRBJ2-2; CDR3 DNA: TGTGCCATCAGTCACTGGGACAGGGCGAACACCGTGGAGCTGTTTTTT; CDR3 protein: CAISHWDRANTVELFF
clone size: many; V gene: TRBV11-2; D gene: -; J gene: TRBJ2-7; CDR3 DNA: TGTGCCAGCAGCTTAGTTTTAGCGGCACGCTCCTACGAGCAGTACTTC; CDR3 protein: CASSLVLAARSYEQYF
clone size: many; V gene: TRBV12-3/TRBV12-4; D gene: TRBD2; J gene: TRBJ2-3; CDR3 DNA: TGTGCCAGCAAGCGGGAGGGGGATACGCAGTATTTT; CDR3 protein: CASKREGDTQYF
clone size: -; V gene: TRBV19; D gene: -; J gene: TRBJ1-3; CDR3 DNA: TGTGCCAGTAGTACAGGGACTAGCACCTTAGACGAATGGGGTGGAAACACCATATATTTT; CDR3 protein: CASSTGTSTLDEWGGNTIYF
clone size: -; V gene: TRBV7-7; D gene: -; J gene: TRBJ2-1; CDR3 DNA: TGTGCTAGCAGCCTGGGGGGACAGACCAGCAGTGAGCAGTTCTTC; CDR3 protein: CASSLGGQTSSEQFF
clone size: many; V gene: TRBV6-2/TRBV6-3; D gene: TRBD1; J gene: TRBJ1-4; CDR3 DNA: TGTGCCAGCAGAACAGGGGGGTATAATGAAAAACTGTTTTTT; CDR3 protein: CASRTGGYNEKLFF
clone size: -; V gene: TRBV20-1; D gene: -; J gene: TRBJ2-4; CDR3 DNA: TGCAGTGCCACGATGGGGGACATTCAGTACTTC; CDR3 protein: CSATMGDIQYF
clone size: many; V gene: TRBV19; D gene: TRBD1; J gene: TRBJ2-7; CDR3 DNA: TGTGCCAGTAGTATAAGGGACAGGGGGCCCTACGAGCAGTACTTC; CDR3 protein: CASSIRDRGPYEQYF
clone size: many; V gene: TRBV20-1; D gene: TRBD1; J gene: TRBJ1-4; CDR3 DNA: TGCAGTGCTAGGGGACAGAGCGGAGAAAAACTGTTTTTT; CDR3 protein: CSARGQSGEKLFF
clone size: many; V gene: TRBV10-3; D gene: -; J gene: TRBJ2-7; CDR3 DNA: TGTGCCATCAGCGCCGTGGGTGACGAGCAGTACTTC; CDR3 protein: CAISAVGDEQYF
clone size: -; V gene: TRBV2; D gene: -; J gene: TRBJ2-5; CDR3 DNA: TGTGCCAGCAGTGGCTTTAGCAGGGTCCAAAGAGAGACCCAGTACTTC; CDR3 protein: CASSGFSRVQRETQYF
clone size: few; V gene: TRBV4-1; D gene: TRBD2; J gene: TRBJ2-5; CDR3 DNA: TGCGCCAGCAGCCAAGGCAACCTGGGAGGGAGGGCCAGGGAGACCCAGTACTTC; CDR3 protein: CASSQGNLGGRARETQYF
clone size: many; V gene: TRBV7-9; D gene: -; J gene: TRBJ1-1; CDR3 DNA: TGTGCCAGCAGCTTAACCCCGAGAGTGGACACTGAAGCTTTCTTT; CDR3 protein: CASSLTPRVDTEAFF
clone size: many; V gene: TRBV20-1; D gene: TRBD1; J gene: TRBJ2-1; CDR3 DNA: TGCAGTGCGACCCAGGGACAGGATTACAATGAGCAGTTCTTC; CDR3 protein: CSATQGQDYNEQFF
clone size: many; V gene: TRBV15; D gene: TRBD1; J gene: TRBJ1-1; CDR3 DNA: TGTGCCACCAGCCGAGGAGACAGGGATGGAACTGAAGCTTTCTTT; CDR3 protein: CATSRGDRDGTEAFF
clone size: many; V gene: TRBV11-3; D gene: -; J gene: TRBJ2-1; CDR3 DNA: TGTGCCAGCAGCTTAGATCCTTGGGACGGTGGATCCTACAATGAGCAGTTCTTC; CDR3 protein: CASSLDPWDGGSYNEQFF